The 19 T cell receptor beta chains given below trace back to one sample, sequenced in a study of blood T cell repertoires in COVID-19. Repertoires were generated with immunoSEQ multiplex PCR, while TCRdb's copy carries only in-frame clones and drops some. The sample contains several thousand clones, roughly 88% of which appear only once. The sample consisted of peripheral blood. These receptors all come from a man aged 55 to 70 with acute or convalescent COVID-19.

CDR3 sequence: CASSSDSTEAFF. CDR3 sequence (DNA): TGTGCCAGCAGCTCCGATAGTACTGAAGCTTTCTTT. This rearrangement joins TRBV12-3 or TRBV12-4 to TRBJ1-1; D is ambiguous. The CDR3 has 12 amino acids. Trimming took off 6 bases at V and 5 bases at J, with 10 bases between the two ends.

CDR3 in DNA: TGTGCCAGCAGTCCCGCGGGACAGACTGAAGCTTTCTTT. As protein: CASSPAGQTEAFF. V usage is TRBV28 and J usage is TRBJ1-1; 7 bases are shared with TRBD1. In germline, CDR1 is MDHEN, CDR2 SYDVKM. The V segment lost 5 bases and the J segment 5 bases; nucleotides outside the gene matches: 5. The CDR3 covers 13 residues.

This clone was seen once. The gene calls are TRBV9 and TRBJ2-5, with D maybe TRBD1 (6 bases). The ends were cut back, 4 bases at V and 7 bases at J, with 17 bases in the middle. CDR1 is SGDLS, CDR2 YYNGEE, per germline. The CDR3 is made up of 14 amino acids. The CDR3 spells CASSPQGGLGTQYF. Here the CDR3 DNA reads TGTGCCAGCAGCCCCCAAGGGGGTTTAGGGACCCAGTACTTC.

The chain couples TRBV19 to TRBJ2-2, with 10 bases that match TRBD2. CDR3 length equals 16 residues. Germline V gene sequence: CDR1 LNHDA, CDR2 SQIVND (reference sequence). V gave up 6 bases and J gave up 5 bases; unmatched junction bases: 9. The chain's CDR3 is CASRVASGSRTGELFF. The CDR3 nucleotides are TGTGCCAGTAGAGTGGCTAGCGGGAGTCGTACCGGGGAGCTGTTTTTT.

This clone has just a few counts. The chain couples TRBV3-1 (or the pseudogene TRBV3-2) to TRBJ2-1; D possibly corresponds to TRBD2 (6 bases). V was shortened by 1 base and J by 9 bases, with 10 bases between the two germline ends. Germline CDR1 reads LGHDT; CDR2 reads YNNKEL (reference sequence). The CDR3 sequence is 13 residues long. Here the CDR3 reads CASSQALGGEQFF. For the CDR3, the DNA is TGTGCCAGCAGCCAAGCCCTCGGGGGTGAGCAGTTCTTC.

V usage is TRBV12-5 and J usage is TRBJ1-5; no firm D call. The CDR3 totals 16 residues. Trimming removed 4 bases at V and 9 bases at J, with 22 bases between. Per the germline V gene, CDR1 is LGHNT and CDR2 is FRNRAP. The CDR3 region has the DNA TGTGCTAGTGGTTCGCCCGACACCTTTCCTCCGAGGCCCCAGCATTTT. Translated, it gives CASGSPDTFPPRPQHF.

This CDR3 reads CASSLSGPGELFF. The CDR3 nucleotides are TGTGCCAGCAGTTTATCTGGGCCCGGGGAGCTGTTTTTT. The chain recombines TRBV28 with TRBJ2-2; D unclear. The CDR3 sequence is 13 residues long. V was cut by 1 base and J by 6 bases, with 6 bases left in between. Germline CDR1 MDHEN, CDR2 SYDVKM.

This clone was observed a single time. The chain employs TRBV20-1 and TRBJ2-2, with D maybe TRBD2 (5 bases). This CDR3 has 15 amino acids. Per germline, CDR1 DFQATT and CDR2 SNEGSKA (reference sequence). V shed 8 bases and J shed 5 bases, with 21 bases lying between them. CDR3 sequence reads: CSSSGPTGSTGELFF. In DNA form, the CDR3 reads TGCAGTTCCAGTGGCCCCACGGGAAGTACCGGGGAGCTGTTTTTT.

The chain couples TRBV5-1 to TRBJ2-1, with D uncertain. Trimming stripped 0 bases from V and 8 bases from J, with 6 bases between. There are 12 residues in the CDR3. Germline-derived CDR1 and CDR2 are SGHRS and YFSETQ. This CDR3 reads CASSLDHYEQFF. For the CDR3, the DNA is TGCGCCAGCAGCTTGGACCACTATGAGCAGTTCTTC.

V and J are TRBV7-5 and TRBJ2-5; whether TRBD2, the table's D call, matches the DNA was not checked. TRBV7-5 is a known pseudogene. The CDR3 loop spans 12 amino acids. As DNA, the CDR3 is TGTGTCAGAAGCTTAGCGAGCGAGACCCAGTACTTC. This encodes CVRSLASETQYF.

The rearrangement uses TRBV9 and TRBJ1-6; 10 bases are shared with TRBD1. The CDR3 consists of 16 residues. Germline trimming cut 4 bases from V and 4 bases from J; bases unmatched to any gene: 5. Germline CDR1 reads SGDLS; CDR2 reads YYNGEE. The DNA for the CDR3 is TGTGCCAGCAGCCCCGGGACAGGGGATTATAATTCACCCCTCCACTTT. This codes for CASSPGTGDYNSPLHF.

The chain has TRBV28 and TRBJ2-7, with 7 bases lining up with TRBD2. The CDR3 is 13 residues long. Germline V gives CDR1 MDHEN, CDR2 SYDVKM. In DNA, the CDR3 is TGTGCTTCGCGGAGCCGTGGGAGGGCCGAGCAGTACGTC. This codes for CASRSRGRAEQYV.

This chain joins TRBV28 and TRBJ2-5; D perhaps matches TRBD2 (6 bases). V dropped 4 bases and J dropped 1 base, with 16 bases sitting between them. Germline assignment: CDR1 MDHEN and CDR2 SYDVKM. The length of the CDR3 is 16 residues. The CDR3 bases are TGTGCCAGCAGTTCCCTAGAAGCGGGCCTCCAAGAGACCCAGTACTTC. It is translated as CASSSLEAGLQETQYF.

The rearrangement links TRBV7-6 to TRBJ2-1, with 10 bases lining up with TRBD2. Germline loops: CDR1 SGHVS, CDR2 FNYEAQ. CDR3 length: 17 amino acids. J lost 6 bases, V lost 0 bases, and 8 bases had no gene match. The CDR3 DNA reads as TGTGCCAGCAGCTTAGCGCGGGCTAGCGGGAGAAGCAATGAGCAGTTCTTC. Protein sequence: CASSLARASGRSNEQFF.

CDR3 nucleotides: TGTGCCAGCAGCTTGGAGACAGGGGACTATGAAAAACTGTTTTTT. Amino acids: CASSLETGDYEKLFF. This rearrangement joins TRBV5-5 to TRBJ1-4; 8 bases are shared with TRBD1. V was pared by 0 bases and J by 6 bases, with 4 bases of the junction left unmatched. The CDR3 contains 15 residues. The V gene's germline CDR1 is SGHKS and CDR2 YYEKEE (reference sequence).

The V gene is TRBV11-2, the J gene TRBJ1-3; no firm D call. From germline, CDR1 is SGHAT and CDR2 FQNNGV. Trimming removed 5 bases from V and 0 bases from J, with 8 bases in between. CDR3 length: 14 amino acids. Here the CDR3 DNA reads TGTGCCAGCAGCCTCAGTATCTCTGGAAACACCATATATTTT. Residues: CASSLSISGNTIYF.

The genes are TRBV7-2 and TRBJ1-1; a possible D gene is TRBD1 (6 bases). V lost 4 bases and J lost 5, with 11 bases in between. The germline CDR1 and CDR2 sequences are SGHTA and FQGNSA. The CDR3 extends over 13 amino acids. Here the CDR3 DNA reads TGTGCCAGCAGCTCGACCAGGGGTACTGAAGCTTTCTTT. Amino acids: CASSSTRGTEAFF. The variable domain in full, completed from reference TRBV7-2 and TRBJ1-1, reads GAGVSQSPSNKVTEKGKDVELRCDPISGHTALYWYRQSLGQGLEFLIYFQGNSAPDKSGLPSDRFSAERTGGSVSTLTIQRTQQEDSAVYLCASSSTRGTEAFFGQGTRLTVV.

The CDR3 bases are TGTGCCAGCAGCTTGCCCCCGGGGGGGGCGAGCGGGGAGCTGTTTTTT. Protein product: CASSLPPGGASGELFF. The chain links TRBV7-2 to TRBJ2-2; 8 bases are shared with TRBD2. The germline V gene has CDR1 SGHTA and CDR2 FQGNSA. The CDR3 runs 16 residues. V lost 3 bases, J lost 7 bases, and 10 bases stayed unmatched.

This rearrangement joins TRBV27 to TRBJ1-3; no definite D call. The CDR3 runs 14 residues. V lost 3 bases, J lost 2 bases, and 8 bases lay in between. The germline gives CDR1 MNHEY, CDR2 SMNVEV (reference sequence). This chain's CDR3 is CASSFAGPGNTIYF. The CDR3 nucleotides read TGTGCCAGCAGTTTCGCAGGCCCTGGAAACACCATATATTTT.